The clone carrying this T cell receptor beta chain has only a few counts. TCRdb's table, derived via immunoSEQ multiplex PCR, lists solely in-frame clones and lacks some. Among more than 100,000 clones listed, 75% to 95% were seen once. This sample was included in a study of control samples from healthy donors and cancer patients. The length of the CDR3 is 15 residues. Per the germline V gene, CDR1 is SNHLY and CDR2 is FYNNEI. Trimming took off 1 base at V and 0 bases at J, with 9 bases between the two ends. The sequencing input was blood. This receptor was obtained from a man younger than 35 in good health. This chain links TRBV2 with TRBJ1-2; unclear D gene. CDR3 loop: CASSEEMSPNYGYTF. The CDR3 nucleotides are TGTGCCAGCAGTGAAGAAATGAGCCCTAACTATGGCTACACCTTC. The full variable domain, in which reference TRBV2 and TRBJ1-2 provide the parts outside the CDR3, is EPEVTQTPSHQVTQMGQEVILRCVPISNHLYFYWYRQILGQKVEFLVSFYNNEISEKSEIFDDQFSVERPDGSNFTLKIRSTKLEDSAMYFCASSEEMSPNYGYTFGSGTRLTVV.